This T cell receptor beta chain was obtained from a study of blood T cell repertoires in COVID-19. Overall study: Sites across the United States, Italy and Spain contributed samples from acute and convalescent COVID-19.

In the authors' methods: Cell counts per sample came from amplifying reference gene primers. The protocol was immunoSEQ multiplex PCR, while the TCRdb copy is restricted to in-frame clones and leaves out a portion. From that table come the V and J calls and clone size; the DNA was used to work out D and trimming. This table has some 68,000 clones, about 91% appearing once. The sequenced material came from peripheral blood. This receptor was taken from a man aged 35-49 years with COVID-19, enrolled during active disease.

The CDR3, as DNA: TGTGCCAGCAGTTACTCGAACGGGGGGGCCCACAATGAGCAGTTCTTC. Translating gives CASSYSNGGAHNEQFF. The genes are TRBV6-5 and TRBJ2-1; TRBD2 matches 8 bases. Per the germline V gene, CDR1 is MNHEY and CDR2 is SVGAGI. Trimming at V came to 0 bases and at J to 5 bases, leaving 6 bases not matched to a gene. CDR3 size: 16 residues.